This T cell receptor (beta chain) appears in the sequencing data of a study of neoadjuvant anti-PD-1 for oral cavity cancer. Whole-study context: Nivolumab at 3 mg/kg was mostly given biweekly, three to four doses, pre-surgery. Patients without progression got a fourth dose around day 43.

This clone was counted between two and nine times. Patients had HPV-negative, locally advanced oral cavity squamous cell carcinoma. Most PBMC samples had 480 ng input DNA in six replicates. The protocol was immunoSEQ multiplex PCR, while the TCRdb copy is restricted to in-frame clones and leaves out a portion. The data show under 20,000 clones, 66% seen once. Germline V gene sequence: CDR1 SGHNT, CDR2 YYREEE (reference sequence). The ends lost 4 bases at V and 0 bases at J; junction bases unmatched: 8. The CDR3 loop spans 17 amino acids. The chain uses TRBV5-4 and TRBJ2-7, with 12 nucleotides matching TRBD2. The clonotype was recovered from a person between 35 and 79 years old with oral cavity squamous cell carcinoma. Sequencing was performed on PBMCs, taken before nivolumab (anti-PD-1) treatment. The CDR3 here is CASSLGTSGSFSYEQYF. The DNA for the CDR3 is TGTGCCAGCAGCCTCGGGACTAGCGGGTCCTTCTCCTACGAGCAGTACTTC.